Sequencing of this T cell receptor (beta chain) was carried out in a study of post-analysis software for immune sequencing data. About this clonotype: Its cognate antigen is unknown.

Prepared TCR beta cDNA libraries contained unique molecular identifiers. From roughly 1 to 10 million T cells, 400,000 to 550,000 cDNA molecules were obtained. MiXCR, run by TCRdb on the PCR reads, gives a single entry per CDR3 protein. This sample yields roughly 540,000 distinct CDR3 sequences, of which roughly 34% are seen a single time; less than 6% belongs to the top ten. This CDR3 is built from 14 residues. Deletions cut 3 bases from V and 8 bases from J, with 19 bases between. Germline values: CDR1 DFQATT, CDR2 SNEGSKA (reference sequence). Overall study findings and caveats: Under F measure analysis, samples from one preparation batch co-clustered strongly. Relative to controls, patients with multiple sclerosis showed significantly lower normalized Chao1 diversity. With TRBV5-6, TRBV5-1 and TRBV20-1 included, about five TRBV segments were more frequent in patients than in controls.

V gene TRBV20-1 combines with J gene TRBJ1-2; weak D call: TRBD1 (5 bases). The TCR was taken from a girl aged 2-17 years with multiple sclerosis. Sample: blood. CDR3 coding DNA: TGCAGTGCTAGGCCCGGGACGGCGGTAAACGGCTACACCTTC. It yields the protein CSARPGTAVNGYTF.